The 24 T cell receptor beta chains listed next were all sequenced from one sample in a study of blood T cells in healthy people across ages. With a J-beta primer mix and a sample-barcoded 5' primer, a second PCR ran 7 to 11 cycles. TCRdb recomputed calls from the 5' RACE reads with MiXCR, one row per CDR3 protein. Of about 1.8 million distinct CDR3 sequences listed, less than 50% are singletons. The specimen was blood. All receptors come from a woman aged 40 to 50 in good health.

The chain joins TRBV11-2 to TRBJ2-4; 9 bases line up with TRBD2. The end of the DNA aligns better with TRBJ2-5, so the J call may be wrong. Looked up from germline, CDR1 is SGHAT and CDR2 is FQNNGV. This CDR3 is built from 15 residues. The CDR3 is CASSLEGGGAETQYF. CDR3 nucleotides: TGTGCCAGCAGCTTAGAAGGCGGGGGGGCGGAGACCCAGTACTTC.

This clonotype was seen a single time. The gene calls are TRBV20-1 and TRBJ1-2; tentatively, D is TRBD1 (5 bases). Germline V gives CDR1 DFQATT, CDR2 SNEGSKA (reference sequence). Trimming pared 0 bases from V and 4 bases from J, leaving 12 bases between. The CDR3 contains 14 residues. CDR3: CSARETGTIYGYTF. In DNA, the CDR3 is TGCAGTGCTAGAGAAACCGGGACCATCTATGGCTACACCTTC.

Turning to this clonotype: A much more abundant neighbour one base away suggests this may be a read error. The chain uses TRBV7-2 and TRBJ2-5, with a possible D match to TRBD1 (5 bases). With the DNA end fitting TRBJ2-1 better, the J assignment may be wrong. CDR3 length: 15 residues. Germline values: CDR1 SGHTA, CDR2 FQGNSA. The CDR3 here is CASSLRTTQKETQFF. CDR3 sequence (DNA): TGTGCCAGCAGCTTAAGGACAACCCAAAAAGAGACCCAGTTCTTC.

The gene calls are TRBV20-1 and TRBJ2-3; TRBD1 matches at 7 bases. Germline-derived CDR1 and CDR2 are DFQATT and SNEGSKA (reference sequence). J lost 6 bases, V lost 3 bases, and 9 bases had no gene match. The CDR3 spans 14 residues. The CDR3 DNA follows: TGCAGTGCTAGGGTAGGGGGCGTTGGTGATACGCAGTATTTT. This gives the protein CSARVGGVGDTQYF.

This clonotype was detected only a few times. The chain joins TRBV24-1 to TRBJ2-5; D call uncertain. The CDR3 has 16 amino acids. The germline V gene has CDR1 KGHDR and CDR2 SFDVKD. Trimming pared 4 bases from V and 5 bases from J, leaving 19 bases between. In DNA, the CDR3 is TGTGCCACCAGTGACCCCATAAGTCGGCGACGGGAGACCCAGTACTTC. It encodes CATSDPISRRRETQYF.

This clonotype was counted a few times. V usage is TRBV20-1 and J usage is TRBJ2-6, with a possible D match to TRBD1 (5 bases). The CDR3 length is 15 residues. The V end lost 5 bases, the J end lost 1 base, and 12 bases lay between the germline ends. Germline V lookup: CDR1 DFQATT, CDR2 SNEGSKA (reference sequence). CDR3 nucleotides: TGCAGTGCTGGCGTCAGGGTGTCTGGGGCCAACGTCCTGACTTTC. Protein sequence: CSAGVRVSGANVLTF.

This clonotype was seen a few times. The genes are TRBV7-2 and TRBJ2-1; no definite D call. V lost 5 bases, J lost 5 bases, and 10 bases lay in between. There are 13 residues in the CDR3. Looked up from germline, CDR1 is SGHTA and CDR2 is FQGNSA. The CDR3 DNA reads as TGTGCCAGCAGCCCAAACAGAAACAATGAGCAGTTCTTC. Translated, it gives CASSPNRNNEQFF.

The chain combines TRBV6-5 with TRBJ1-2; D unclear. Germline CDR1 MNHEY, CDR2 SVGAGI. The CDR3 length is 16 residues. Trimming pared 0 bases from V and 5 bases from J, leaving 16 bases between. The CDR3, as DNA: TGTGCCAGCAGTTACTCAGTAATGGGGTCTGGGTATGGCTACACCTTC. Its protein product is CASSYSVMGSGYGYTF.

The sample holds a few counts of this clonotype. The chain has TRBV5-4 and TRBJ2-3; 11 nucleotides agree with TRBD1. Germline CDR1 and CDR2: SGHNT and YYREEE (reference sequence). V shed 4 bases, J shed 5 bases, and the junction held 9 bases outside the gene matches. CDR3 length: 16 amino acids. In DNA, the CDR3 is TGTGCCAGCAGCGACGCGGACAGGGGGCGCAAAGATACGCAGTATTTT. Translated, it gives CASSDADRGRKDTQYF.

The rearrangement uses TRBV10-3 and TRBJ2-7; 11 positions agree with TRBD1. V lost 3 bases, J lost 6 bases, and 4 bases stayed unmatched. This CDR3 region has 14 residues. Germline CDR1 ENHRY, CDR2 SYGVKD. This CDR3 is CAISELDRGREQYF. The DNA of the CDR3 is TGTGCCATCAGTGAATTGGACAGGGGGCGCGAGCAGTACTTC.

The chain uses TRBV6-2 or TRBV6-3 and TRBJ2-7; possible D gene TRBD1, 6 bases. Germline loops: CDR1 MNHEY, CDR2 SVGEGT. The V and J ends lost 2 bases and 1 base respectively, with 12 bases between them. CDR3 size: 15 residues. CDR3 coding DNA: TGTGCCAGCAGTTACCCTATGGACAGTTCCTACGAGCAGTACTTC. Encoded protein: CASSYPMDSSYEQYF.

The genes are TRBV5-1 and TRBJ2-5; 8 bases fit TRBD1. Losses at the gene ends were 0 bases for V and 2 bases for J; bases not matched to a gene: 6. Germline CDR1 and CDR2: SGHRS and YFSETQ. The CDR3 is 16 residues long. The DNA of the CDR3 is TGCGCCAGCAGCTTGGAAGGGTACAGGGGGCAAGAGACCCAGTACTTC. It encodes CASSLEGYRGQETQYF.

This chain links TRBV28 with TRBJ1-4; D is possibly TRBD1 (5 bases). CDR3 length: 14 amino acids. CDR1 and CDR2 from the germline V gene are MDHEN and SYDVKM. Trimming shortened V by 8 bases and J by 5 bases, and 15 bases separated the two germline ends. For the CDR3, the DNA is TGTGCCAGCTCACTGCAGGGATGGAATGAAAAACTGTTTTTT. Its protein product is CASSLQGWNEKLFF. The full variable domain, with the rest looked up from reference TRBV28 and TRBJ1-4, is DVKVTQSSRYLVKRTGEKVFLECVQDMDHENMFWYRQDPGLGLRLIYFSYDVKMKEKGDIPEGYSVSREKKERFSLILESASTNQTSMYLCASSLQGWNEKLFFGSGTQLSVL.

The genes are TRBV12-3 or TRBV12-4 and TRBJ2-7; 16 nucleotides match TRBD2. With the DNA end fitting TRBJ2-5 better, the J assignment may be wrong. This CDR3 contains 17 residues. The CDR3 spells CASRSGTSGGEQETQYF. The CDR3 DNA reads TGTGCCAGCAGATCAGGGACTAGCGGGGGGGAACAAGAGACCCAGTACTTC.

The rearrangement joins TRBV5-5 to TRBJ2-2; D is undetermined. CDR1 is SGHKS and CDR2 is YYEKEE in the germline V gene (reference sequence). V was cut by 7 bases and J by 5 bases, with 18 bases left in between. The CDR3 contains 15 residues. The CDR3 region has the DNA TGTGCCAGCTGTCCTGGACCCGAACGGACCGGGGAGCTGTTTTTT. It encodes CASCPGPERTGELFF.

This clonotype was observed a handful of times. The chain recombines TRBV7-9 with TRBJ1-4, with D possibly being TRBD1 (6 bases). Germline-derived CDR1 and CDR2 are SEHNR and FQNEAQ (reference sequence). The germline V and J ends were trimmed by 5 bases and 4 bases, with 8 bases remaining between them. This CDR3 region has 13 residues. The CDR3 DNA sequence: TGTGCCAGCAGCAGGGGGGATAATGAAAAACTGTTTTTT. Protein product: CASSRGDNEKLFF. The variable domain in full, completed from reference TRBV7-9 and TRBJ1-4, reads DTGVSQNPRHKITKRGQNVTFRCDPISEHNRLYWYRQTLGQGPEFLTYFQNEAQLEKSRLLSDRFSAERPKGSFSTLEIQRTEQGDSAMYLCASSRGDNEKLFFGSGTQLSVL.

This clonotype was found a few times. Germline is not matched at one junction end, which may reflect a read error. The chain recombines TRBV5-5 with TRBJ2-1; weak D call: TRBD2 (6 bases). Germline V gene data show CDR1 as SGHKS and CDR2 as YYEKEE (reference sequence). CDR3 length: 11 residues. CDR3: CASRLGGEQFF. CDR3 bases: TGTGCCAGCAGATTGGGGGGTGAGCAGTTCTTC.

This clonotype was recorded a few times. The CDR3 DNA follows: TGTGCCAGCAGTGACCTAGCGTCCCGCGGGGATGAGCAGTTCTTC. Its translation is CASSDLASRGDEQFF. The chain carries TRBV25-1 and TRBJ2-1, with a tentative D call TRBD2 (6 bases). Germline V gene data show CDR1 as MGHDK and CDR2 as SYGVNS. CDR3 length: 15 amino acids. Trimming left V 3 bases short and J 8 bases short, with 17 bases between.

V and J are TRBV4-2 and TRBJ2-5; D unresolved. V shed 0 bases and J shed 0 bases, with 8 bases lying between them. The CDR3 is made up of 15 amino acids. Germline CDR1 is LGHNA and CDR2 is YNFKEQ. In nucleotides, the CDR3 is TGTGCCAGCAGCCAAGATATGCAGTACCAAGAGACCCAGTACTTC. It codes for CASSQDMQYQETQYF.

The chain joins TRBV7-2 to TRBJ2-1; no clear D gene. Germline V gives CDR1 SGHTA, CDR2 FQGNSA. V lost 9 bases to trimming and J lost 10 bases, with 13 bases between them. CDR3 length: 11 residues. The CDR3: CASGLNTEQFF. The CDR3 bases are TGTGCCAGTGGCTTAAACACCGAGCAGTTCTTC.

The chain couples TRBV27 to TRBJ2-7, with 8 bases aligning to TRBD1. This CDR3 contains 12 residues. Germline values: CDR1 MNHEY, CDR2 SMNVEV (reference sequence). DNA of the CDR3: TGTGCGAATTCAGGACAGGGCTACGAGCAGTACTTC. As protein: CANSGQGYEQYF.

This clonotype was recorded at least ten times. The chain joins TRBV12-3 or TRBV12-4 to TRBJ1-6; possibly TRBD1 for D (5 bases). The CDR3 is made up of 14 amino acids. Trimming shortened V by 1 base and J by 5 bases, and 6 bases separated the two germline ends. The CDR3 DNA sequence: TGTGCCAGCAGTTTAGAAGGGGATAATTCACCCCTCCACTTT. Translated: CASSLEGDNSPLHF.

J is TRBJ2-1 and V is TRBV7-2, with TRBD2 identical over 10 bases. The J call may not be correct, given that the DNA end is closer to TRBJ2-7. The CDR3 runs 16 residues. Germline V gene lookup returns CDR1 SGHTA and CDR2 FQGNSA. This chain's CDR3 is CASSPILAGLYNEQYF. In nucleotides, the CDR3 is TGTGCCAGCAGCCCGATACTAGCGGGGTTATACAATGAGCAGTACTTC.

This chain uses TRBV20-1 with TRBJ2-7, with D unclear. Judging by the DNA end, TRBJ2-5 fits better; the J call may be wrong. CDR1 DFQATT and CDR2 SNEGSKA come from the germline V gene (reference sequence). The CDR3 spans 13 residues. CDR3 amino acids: CSAKRLPEETQYF. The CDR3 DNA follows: TGCAGTGCCAAGAGACTCCCGGAGGAGACCCAGTACTTC.